This T cell receptor (beta chain) was captured in a study of radiotherapy plus CTLA-4 blockade in lung cancer. This CDR3 is built from 15 residues. The junction had 11 bases not matched to a gene; V was cut back by 3 bases and J by 9 bases. Germline assignment: CDR1 GTSNPN and CDR2 SVGIG (reference sequence). Measured with immunoSEQ multiplex PCR; TCRdb has only the in-frame clones, and not every one. This table has tens of thousands of clones, roughly 85% appearing once. The chain recombines TRBV30 with TRBJ1-4; 9 bases are shared with TRBD1. This clonotype was obtained from a human donor with non-small cell lung cancer who had a complete response to radiotherapy plus ipilimumab. Sequencing was performed on peripheral blood, taken from a patient treated with radiotherapy plus ipilimumab. Written as DNA, the CDR3 is TGTGCCTGGAGCCAATCCGGGACAGGGTCGAAAAAACTGTTTTTT. Protein product: CAWSQSGTGSKKLFF.